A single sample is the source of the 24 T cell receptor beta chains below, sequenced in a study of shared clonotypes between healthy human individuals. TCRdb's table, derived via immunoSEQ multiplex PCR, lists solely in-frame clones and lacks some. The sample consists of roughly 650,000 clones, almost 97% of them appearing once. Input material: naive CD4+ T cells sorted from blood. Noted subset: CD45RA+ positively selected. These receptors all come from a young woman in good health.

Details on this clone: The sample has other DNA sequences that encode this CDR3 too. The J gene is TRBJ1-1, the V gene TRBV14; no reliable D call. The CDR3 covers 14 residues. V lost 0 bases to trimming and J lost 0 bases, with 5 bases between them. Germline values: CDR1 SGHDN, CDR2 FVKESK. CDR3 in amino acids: CASSQDRVNTEAFF. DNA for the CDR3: TGTGCCAGCAGCCAAGATCGGGTGAACACTGAAGCTTTCTTT.

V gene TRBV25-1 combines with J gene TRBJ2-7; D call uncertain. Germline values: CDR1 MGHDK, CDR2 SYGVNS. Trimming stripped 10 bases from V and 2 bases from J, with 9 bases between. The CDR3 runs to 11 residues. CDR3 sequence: CATLGTYEQYF. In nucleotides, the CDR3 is TGTGCCACCCTAGGAACCTACGAGCAGTACTTC.

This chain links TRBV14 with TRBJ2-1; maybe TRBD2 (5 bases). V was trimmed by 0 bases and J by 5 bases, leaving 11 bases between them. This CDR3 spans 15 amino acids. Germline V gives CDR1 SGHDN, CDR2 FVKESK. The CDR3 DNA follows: TGTGCCAGCAGCCAAGATGTAAGCGGAGACAATGAGCAGTTCTTC. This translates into CASSQDVSGDNEQFF.

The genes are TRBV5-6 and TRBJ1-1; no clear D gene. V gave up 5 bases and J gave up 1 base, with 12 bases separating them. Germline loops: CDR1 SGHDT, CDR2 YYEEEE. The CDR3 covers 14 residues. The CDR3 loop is CASSFRAANTEAFF. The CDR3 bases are TGTGCCAGCAGTTTTCGGGCAGCGAACACTGAAGCTTTCTTT.

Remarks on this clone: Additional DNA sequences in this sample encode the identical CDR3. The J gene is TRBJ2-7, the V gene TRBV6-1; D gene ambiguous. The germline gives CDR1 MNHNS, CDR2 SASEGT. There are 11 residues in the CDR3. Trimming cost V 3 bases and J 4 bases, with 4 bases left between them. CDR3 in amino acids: CASSEGYEQYF. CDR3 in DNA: TGTGCCAGCAGTGAGGGATACGAGCAGTACTTC.

The CDR3 loop reads CASSDRLRVPSYEQYF. The CDR3 region has the DNA TGTGCCAGCAGCGATAGGCTGCGGGTCCCCTCCTACGAGCAGTACTTC. The rearrangement links TRBV7-6 to TRBJ2-7; D perhaps matches TRBD2 (5 bases). V was clipped by 5 bases and J by 0 bases, with 17 bases between them. Germline V lookup: CDR1 SGHVS, CDR2 FNYEAQ. The CDR3 sequence is 16 residues long.

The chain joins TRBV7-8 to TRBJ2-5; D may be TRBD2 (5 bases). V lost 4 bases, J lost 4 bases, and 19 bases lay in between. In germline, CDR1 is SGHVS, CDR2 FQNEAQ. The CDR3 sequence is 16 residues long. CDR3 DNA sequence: TGTGCCAGCAGCTCTAGCCCCTTCGTCCGGGGAGAGACCCAGTACTTC. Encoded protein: CASSSSPFVRGETQYF.

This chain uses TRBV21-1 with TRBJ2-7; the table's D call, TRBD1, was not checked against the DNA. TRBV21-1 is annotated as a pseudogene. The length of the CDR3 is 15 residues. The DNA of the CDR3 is TGTGCCAGCAGCAAAGCGGGGGCGAAAGACTACGAGCAGTACTTC. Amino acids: CASSKAGAKDYEQYF.

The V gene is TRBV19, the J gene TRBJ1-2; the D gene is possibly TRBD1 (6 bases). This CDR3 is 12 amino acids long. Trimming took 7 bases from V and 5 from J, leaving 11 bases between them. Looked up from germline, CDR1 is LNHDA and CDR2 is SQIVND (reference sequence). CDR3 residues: CASTKTGYGYTF. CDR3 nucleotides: TGTGCCAGTACCAAAACAGGGTATGGCTACACCTTC. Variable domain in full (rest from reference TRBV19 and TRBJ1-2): DGGITQSPKYLFRKEGQNVTLSCEQNLNHDAMYWYRQDPGQGLRLIYYSQIVNDFQKGDIAEGYSVSREKKESFPLTVTSAQKNPTAFYLCASTKTGYGYTFGSGTRLTVV.

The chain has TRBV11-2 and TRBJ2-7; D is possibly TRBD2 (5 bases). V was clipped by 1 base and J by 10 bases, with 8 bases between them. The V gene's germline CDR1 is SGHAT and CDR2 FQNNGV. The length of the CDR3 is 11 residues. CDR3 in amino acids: CASSLGGFQYF. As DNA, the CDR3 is TGTGCCAGCAGCTTAGGCGGGTTTCAGTACTTC.

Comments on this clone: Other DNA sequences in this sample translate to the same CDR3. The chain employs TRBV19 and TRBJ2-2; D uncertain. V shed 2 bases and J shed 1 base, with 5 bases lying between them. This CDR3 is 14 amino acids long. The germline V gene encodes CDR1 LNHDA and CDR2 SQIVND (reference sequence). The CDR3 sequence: CASSILQNTGELFF. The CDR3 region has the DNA TGTGCCAGTAGTATATTACAGAACACCGGGGAGCTGTTTTTT.

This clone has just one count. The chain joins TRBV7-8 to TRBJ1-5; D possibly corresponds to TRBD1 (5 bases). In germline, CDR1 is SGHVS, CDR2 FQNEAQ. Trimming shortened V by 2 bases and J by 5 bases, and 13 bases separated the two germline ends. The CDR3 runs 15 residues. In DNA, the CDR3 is TGTGCCAGCAGCTTACGGACAAGAATTGATCAGCCCCAGCATTTT. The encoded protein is CASSLRTRIDQPQHF. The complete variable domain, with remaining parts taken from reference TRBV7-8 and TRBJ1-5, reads GAGVSQSPRYKVAKRGQDVALRCDPISGHVSLFWYQQALGQGPEFLTYFQNEAQLDKSGLPSDRFFAERPEGSVSTLKIQRTQQEDSAVYLCASSLRTRIDQPQHFGDGTRLSIL.

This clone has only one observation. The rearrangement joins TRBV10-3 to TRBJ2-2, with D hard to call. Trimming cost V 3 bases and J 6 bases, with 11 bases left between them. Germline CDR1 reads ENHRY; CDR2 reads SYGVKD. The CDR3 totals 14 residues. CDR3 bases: TGTGCCATCAGTGATTATACAGACGCCGGGGAGCTGTTTTTT. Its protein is CAISDYTDAGELFF.

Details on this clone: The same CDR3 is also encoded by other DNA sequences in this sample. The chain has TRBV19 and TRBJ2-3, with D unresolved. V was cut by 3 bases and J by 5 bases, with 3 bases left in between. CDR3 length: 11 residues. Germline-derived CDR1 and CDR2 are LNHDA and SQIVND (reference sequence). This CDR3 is CASSIGDTQYF. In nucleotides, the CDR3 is TGTGCCAGTAGTATCGGAGATACGCAGTATTTT.

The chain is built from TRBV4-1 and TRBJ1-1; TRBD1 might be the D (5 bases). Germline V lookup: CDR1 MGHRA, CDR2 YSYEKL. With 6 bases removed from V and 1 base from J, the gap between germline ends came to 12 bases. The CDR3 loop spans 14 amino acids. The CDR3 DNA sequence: TGCGCCAGCAGATACCTCACAGGGAACACTGAAGCTTTCTTT. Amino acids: CASRYLTGNTEAFF.

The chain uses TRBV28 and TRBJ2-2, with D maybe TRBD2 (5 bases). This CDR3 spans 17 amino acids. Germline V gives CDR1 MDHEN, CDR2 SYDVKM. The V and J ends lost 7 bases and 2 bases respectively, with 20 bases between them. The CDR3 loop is CASTDRIGLSNTGELFF. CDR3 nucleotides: TGTGCCAGCACCGATCGTATTGGACTTTCCAACACCGGGGAGCTGTTTTTT.

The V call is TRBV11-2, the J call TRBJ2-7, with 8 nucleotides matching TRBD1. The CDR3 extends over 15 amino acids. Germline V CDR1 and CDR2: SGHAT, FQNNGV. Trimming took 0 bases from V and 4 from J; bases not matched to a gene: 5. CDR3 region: CASSLESGGAYEQYF. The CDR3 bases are TGTGCCAGCAGCTTAGAATCAGGGGGCGCGTACGAGCAGTACTTC.

Here the CDR3 DNA reads TGCGCCAGCAGCCAAGAGGGCAGGGGCCCGAACACCGGGGAGCTGTTTTTT. This gives the protein CASSQEGRGPNTGELFF. The chain uses TRBV4-1 and TRBJ2-2, with a tentative D call TRBD1 (6 bases). The germline V gene has CDR1 MGHRA and CDR2 YSYEKL. The length of the CDR3 is 17 residues. The V end lost 0 bases, the J end lost 0 bases, and 11 bases lay between the germline ends.

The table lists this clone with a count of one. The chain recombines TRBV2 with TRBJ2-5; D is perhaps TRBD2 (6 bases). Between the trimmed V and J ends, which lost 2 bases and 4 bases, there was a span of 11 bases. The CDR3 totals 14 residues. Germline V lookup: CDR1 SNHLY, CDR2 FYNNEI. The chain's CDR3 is CASSETVRGETQYF. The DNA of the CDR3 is TGTGCCAGCAGTGAAACCGTGCGGGGAGAGACCCAGTACTTC.

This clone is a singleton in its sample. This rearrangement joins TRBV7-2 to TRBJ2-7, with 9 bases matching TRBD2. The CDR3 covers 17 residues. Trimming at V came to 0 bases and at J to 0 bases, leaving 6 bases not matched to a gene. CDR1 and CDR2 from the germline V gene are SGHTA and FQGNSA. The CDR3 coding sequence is TGTGCCAGCAGCTTAGCCCTAGCGGGAATGTCCTCCTACGAGCAGTACTTC. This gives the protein CASSLALAGMSSYEQYF.

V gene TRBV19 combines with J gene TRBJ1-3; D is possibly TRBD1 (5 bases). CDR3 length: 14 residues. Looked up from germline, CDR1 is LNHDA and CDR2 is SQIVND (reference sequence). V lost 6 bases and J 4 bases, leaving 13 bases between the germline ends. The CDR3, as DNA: TGTGCCAGTAGCACCGGGGCAGCCGGAAACACCATATATTTT. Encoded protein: CASSTGAAGNTIYF.

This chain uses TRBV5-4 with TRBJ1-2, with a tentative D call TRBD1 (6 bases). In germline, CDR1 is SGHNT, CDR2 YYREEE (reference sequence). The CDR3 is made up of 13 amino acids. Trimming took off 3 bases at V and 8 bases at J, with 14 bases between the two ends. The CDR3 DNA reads TGTGCCAGCAGCTCCTGGACAGTCCACGGCTACACCTTC. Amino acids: CASSSWTVHGYTF.

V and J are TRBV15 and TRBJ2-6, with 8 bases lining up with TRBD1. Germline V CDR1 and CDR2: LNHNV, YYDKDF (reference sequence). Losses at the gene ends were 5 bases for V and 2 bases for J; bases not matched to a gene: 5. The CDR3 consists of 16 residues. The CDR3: CATSGMGQAGANVLTF. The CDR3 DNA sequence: TGTGCCACCAGCGGTATGGGACAGGCTGGGGCCAACGTCCTGACTTTC. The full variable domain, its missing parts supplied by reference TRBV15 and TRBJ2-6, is DAMVIQNPRYQVTQFGKPVTLSCSQTLNHNVMYWYQQKSSQAPKLLFHYYDKDFNNEADTPDNFQSRRPNTSFCFLDIRSPGLGDTAMYLCATSGMGQAGANVLTFGAGSRLTVL.

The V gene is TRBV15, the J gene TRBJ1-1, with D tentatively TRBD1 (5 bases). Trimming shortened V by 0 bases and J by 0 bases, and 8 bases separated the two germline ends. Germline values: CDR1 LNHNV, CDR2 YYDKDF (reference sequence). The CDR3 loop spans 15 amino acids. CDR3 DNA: TGTGCCACCAGCAGAGATCCGACAGTGAACACTGAAGCTTTCTTT. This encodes CATSRDPTVNTEAFF.